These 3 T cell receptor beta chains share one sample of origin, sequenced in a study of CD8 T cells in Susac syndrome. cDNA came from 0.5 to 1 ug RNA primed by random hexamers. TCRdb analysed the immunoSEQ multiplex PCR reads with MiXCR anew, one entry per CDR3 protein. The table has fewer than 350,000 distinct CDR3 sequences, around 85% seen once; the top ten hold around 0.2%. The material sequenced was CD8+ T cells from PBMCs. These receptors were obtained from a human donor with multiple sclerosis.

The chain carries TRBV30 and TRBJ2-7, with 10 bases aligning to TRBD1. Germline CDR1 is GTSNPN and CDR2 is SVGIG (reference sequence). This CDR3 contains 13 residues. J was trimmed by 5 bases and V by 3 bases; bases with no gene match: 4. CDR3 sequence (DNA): TGTGCCTGGAGCGCGGGGACAGGGGACGAGCAGTACTTC. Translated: CAWSAGTGDEQYF.

This chain's CDR3 is CASSLGQGLGEKLFF. CDR3 DNA sequence: TGCGCCAGCAGCCTGGGACAGGGGCTCGGTGAAAAACTGTTTTTT. The chain carries TRBV4-3 and TRBJ1-4, with 10 nucleotides matching TRBD1. CDR1 is LGHNA and CDR2 is YSLEER in the germline V gene. The V segment lost 4 bases and the J segment 7 bases; nucleotides outside the gene matches: 6. The CDR3 spans 15 residues.

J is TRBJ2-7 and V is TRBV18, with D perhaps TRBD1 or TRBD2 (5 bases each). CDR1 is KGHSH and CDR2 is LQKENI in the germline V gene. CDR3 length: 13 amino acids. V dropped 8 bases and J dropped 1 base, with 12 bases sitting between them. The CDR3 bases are TGTGCCAGCCGAGGGGTAAGGTCCTACGAGCAGTACTTC. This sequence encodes CASRGVRSYEQYF. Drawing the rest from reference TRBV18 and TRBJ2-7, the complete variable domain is NAGVMQNPRHLVRRRGQEARLRCSPMKGHSHVYWYRQLPEEGLKFMVYLQKENIIDESGMPKERFSAEFPKEGPSILRIQQVVRGDSAAYFCASRGVRSYEQYFGPGTRLTVT.